This T cell receptor beta chain was sequenced for a study of blood T cell repertoires in COVID-19. In the study overall: Both acute and convalescent COVID-19 samples were obtained from the United States, Italy and Spain. From T cells, B-cell-depleted T cells, or PBMCs came the material, which was cDNA or gDNA.

Between the trimmed V and J ends, which lost 0 bases and 3 bases, there was a span of 11 bases. Per the germline V gene, CDR1 is SGHNT and CDR2 is YENEEA. The CDR3 covers 15 residues. In the original analysis: Estimation of nucleated cell counts was performed using reference gene primer amplification. Assay: immunoSEQ multiplex PCR; the TCRdb copy retains only in-frame clones and omits some. D and trimming come from the DNA, and the V and J calls and clone size come from that table. The repertoire holds about 170,000 clones, 80% to 90% seen once, with 11% in the top ten. Seattle's enrolled individuals joined amid active infection and were then monitored longitudinally.

Sequencing used peripheral blood. The rearrangement uses TRBV11-3 and TRBJ1-2; D is unresolved. This receptor was taken from a woman aged 55-70 years with COVID-19, enrolled during active disease. The CDR3 spells CASSLEALAYYGYTF. The CDR3 coding sequence is TGTGCCAGCAGCTTAGAAGCTTTAGCCTACTATGGCTACACCTTC.